These 21 T cell receptor beta chains were all obtained from the same sample, sequenced in a study of multiple sclerosis patients with progressive multifocal leukoencephalopathy. Documented time point: about a year of natalizumab therapy. Produced via immunoSEQ multiplex PCR; TCRdb's table is partial and in-frame only. The sample includes tens of thousands of clones, around 90% of them seen just once. The input for sequencing was PBMCs, taken from a patient treated with natalizumab. These receptors all stem from a human donor with multiple sclerosis.

J is TRBJ1-2 and V is TRBV5-1; unclear D gene. The CDR3 has 16 amino acids. The germline CDR1 and CDR2 sequences are SGHRS and YFSETQ. V was clipped by 0 bases and J by 5 bases, with 17 bases between them. The CDR3 DNA is TGCGCCAGCAGCTTGGTCTTCGGGGAAGATTGGTATGGCTACACCTTC. It specifies CASSLVFGEDWYGYTF.

This chain links TRBV7-9 with TRBJ2-7; D not resolved. The CDR3 loop spans 13 amino acids. Germline CDR1 is SEHNR and CDR2 is FQNEAQ (reference sequence). Trimming stripped 5 bases from V and 4 bases from J, with 12 bases between. CDR3 DNA: TGTGCCAGCAGCGTCCCGGCCGGTTACGAGCAGTACTTC. This gives the protein CASSVPAGYEQYF.

This chain connects TRBV5-6 to TRBJ1-1; D gene uncertain. The CDR3 loop spans 14 amino acids. Germline V gene lookup returns CDR1 SGHDT and CDR2 YYEEEE. Deletions cut 3 bases from V and 1 base from J, with 10 bases between. The CDR3 here is CASSSTRGNTEAFF. The CDR3 nucleotides read TGTGCCAGCAGCTCCACCCGGGGGAACACTGAAGCTTTCTTT.

In DNA, the CDR3 is TGTGCCAGCAGCCCAGACAGCTCCTACGAGCAGTACTTC. Protein sequence: CASSPDSSYEQYF. The gene calls are TRBV6-5 and TRBJ2-7, with a tentative D call TRBD1 (5 bases). Trimming pared 6 bases from V and 0 bases from J, leaving 9 bases between. The CDR3 spans 13 residues. Germline loops: CDR1 MNHEY, CDR2 SVGAGI.

The chain uses TRBV7-2 and TRBJ1-1; D remains unclear. The CDR3 sequence is 13 residues long. V lost 4 bases to trimming and J lost 5 bases, with 11 bases between them. Germline V gives CDR1 SGHTA, CDR2 FQGNSA. CDR3 coding DNA: TGTGCCAGCAGCTCCCTCATAGGGACTGAAGCTTTCTTT. Encoded protein: CASSSLIGTEAFF. Drawing the rest from reference TRBV7-2 and TRBJ1-1, the complete variable domain is GAGVSQSPSNKVTEKGKDVELRCDPISGHTALYWYRQSLGQGLEFLIYFQGNSAPDKSGLPSDRFSAERTGGSVSTLTIQRTQQEDSAVYLCASSSLIGTEAFFGQGTRLTVV.

Written as DNA, the CDR3 is TGTGCCACTCACAGGGACGGCGTTAACTATGGCTACACCTTC. Its protein product is CATHRDGVNYGYTF. The chain has TRBV5-4 and TRBJ1-2; D possibly corresponds to TRBD1 (6 bases). CDR3 length: 14 amino acids. The V gene lost 9 bases and the J gene lost 1 base, with 16 bases spanning the gap. CDR1 SGHNT and CDR2 YYREEE come from the germline V gene (reference sequence).

The CDR3 reads CASSQDPNPPGNTEAFF. The DNA of the CDR3 is TGCGCCAGCAGCCAAGATCCCAACCCCCCGGGGAACACTGAAGCTTTCTTT. This sequence joins TRBV4-1 and TRBJ1-1; D uncertain. Germline V lookup: CDR1 MGHRA, CDR2 YSYEKL. This CDR3 is 17 amino acids long. Trimming pared 0 bases from V and 1 base from J, leaving 15 bases between.

The J gene is TRBJ2-1, the V gene TRBV28, with D hard to call. Germline V gene lookup returns CDR1 MDHEN and CDR2 SYDVKM. The CDR3 contains 12 residues. V lost 3 bases and J lost 5, with 5 bases in between. The CDR3 loop reads CASSFRDNEQFF. In DNA form, the CDR3 reads TGTGCCAGCAGTTTTCGGGACAATGAGCAGTTCTTC.

The chain couples TRBV6-1 to TRBJ2-3; no reliable D call. The CDR3 loop spans 16 amino acids. CDR1 is MNHNS and CDR2 is SASEGT in the germline V gene. Trimming shortened V by 4 bases and J by 2 bases, and 16 bases separated the two germline ends. The CDR3 protein is CASSGSGPHTTDTQYF. In nucleotides, the CDR3 is TGTGCCAGCAGTGGGTCAGGCCCTCACACCACAGATACGCAGTATTTT.

V gene TRBV9 combines with J gene TRBJ2-6, with D uncertain. In germline, CDR1 is SGDLS, CDR2 YYNGEE. The CDR3 length is 16 residues. The V and J ends lost 3 bases and 0 bases respectively, with 10 bases between them. CDR3 sequence: CASSERGDSGANVLTF. The CDR3 nucleotides are TGTGCCAGCAGCGAGAGAGGCGACTCTGGGGCCAACGTCCTGACTTTC.

In nucleotides, the CDR3 is TGTGCCAGCAGTGACTGGGGGGAGACCCAGTACTTC. Its protein is CASSDWGETQYF. This chain links TRBV6-1 with TRBJ2-5; D is perhaps TRBD1 or TRBD2 (5 bases each). The CDR3 is made up of 12 amino acids. Trimming left V 3 bases short and J 5 bases short, with 7 bases between. The V gene's germline CDR1 is MNHNS and CDR2 SASEGT.

The CDR3 DNA follows: TGTGCCAGCAGCGTTCAGGGTACAAACCCCTACAATGAGCAGTTCTTC. Its protein product is CASSVQGTNPYNEQFF. The chain has TRBV9 and TRBJ2-1; a weak D match, TRBD1 (5 bases). The CDR3 is 16 amino acids. Trimming cost V 2 bases and J 2 bases, with 14 bases left between them. The germline V gene encodes CDR1 SGDLS and CDR2 YYNGEE.

The V and J genes are TRBV20-1 and TRBJ2-7, with a weak D call TRBD2 (5 bases). V lost 4 bases and J lost 4, with 8 bases in between. CDR3 length: 11 amino acids. Germline lookup yields CDR1 DFQATT and CDR2 SNEGSKA (reference sequence). The CDR3 here is CSAKEVYEQYF. The CDR3 region has the DNA TGCAGTGCTAAGGAGGTGTACGAGCAGTACTTC.

The genes are TRBV19 and TRBJ2-6; 8 bases agree with TRBD1. V lost 7 bases to trimming and J lost 2 bases; unmatched junction nucleotides: 13. The CDR3 consists of 18 residues. Per the germline V gene, CDR1 is LNHDA and CDR2 is SQIVND (reference sequence). CDR3 residues: CASTPGTGLRTGANVLTF. DNA of the CDR3: TGTGCCAGTACCCCCGGGACAGGCCTCCGAACTGGGGCCAACGTCCTGACTTTC.

J is TRBJ2-4 and V is TRBV6-5; D is undetermined. Germline CDR1 MNHEY, CDR2 SVGAGI. Trimming cost V 0 bases and J 5 bases, with 5 bases left between them. The CDR3 is 13 amino acids. The CDR3 nucleotides read TGTGCCAGCAGTTACTCTCGCCAAAACATTCAGTACTTC. This gives the protein CASSYSRQNIQYF.

The rearrangement uses TRBV9 and TRBJ2-7; TRBD1 agrees at 9 bases. CDR1 is SGDLS and CDR2 is YYNGEE in the germline V gene. The CDR3 contains 15 residues. Trimming at V came to 4 bases and at J to 6 bases, leaving 11 bases not matched to a gene. The CDR3 DNA sequence: TGTGCCAGCAGCCCAGGCGACAGGGGGTCCCTCGAGCAGTACTTC. Its translation is CASSPGDRGSLEQYF.

V gene TRBV10-2 combines with J gene TRBJ1-2, with 7 bases fitting TRBD1. CDR3 size: 13 residues. V lost 7 bases, J lost 4 bases, and 6 bases stayed unmatched. The V gene's germline CDR1 is WSHSY and CDR2 SAAADI. This CDR3 reads CASTRDRTYGYTF. CDR3 nucleotide sequence: TGCGCCAGCACCCGGGACAGAACCTATGGCTACACCTTC.

J is TRBJ1-6 and V is TRBV7-3; D perhaps matches TRBD1 (5 bases). V lost 3 bases, J lost 9 bases, and 12 bases lay in between. This CDR3 spans 14 amino acids. Germline V lookup: CDR1 SGHTA, CDR2 FQGTGA. The CDR3 spells CASSLGRAGSPLHF. The CDR3 DNA reads TGTGCCAGCAGCTTGGGACGTGCGGGTTCACCCCTCCACTTT.

This chain joins TRBV7-9 and TRBJ1-2, with D unclear. The CDR3 extends over 14 amino acids. CDR1 and CDR2 (germline): SEHNR, FQNEAQ (reference sequence). The V end lost 4 bases, the J end lost 8 bases, and 17 bases lay between the germline ends. The CDR3: CASSSDTFGGGYTF. The CDR3 DNA sequence: TGTGCCAGCAGCTCCGACACCTTTGGTGGAGGCTACACCTTC.

The V call is TRBV6-6, the J call TRBJ2-5; 11 nucleotides line up with TRBD2. CDR1 is MNHNY, CDR2 SVGAGI, per germline (reference sequence). The V and J ends lost 0 bases and 8 bases, in that order; junction bases with no gene match: 5. CDR3 size: 15 residues. CDR3 region: CASSYSGLAGATQYF. The CDR3 region has the DNA TGTGCCAGCAGTTACTCAGGACTAGCGGGCGCAACCCAGTACTTC.

A single count supports this clone. The CDR3 DNA is TGTGCCACCAGCAGAGATCCAAATCAGCCCCAGCATTTT. It is translated as CATSRDPNQPQHF. The chain is built from TRBV15 and TRBJ1-5, with D unresolved. This CDR3 spans 13 amino acids. The germline gives CDR1 LNHNV, CDR2 YYDKDF (reference sequence). V was trimmed by 0 bases and J by 4 bases, leaving 4 bases between them.